The rows below give T cell receptor beta chains drawn from one sample of a study of neurological immune-mediated disorders. From the 5' RACE reads, TCRdb called clonotypes with MiXCR, one entry per CDR3 protein. Counted here are tens of thousands of distinct CDR3 sequences, more than 2% occurring once; the ten biggest clones make up approximately 2.4%. What was sequenced was PBMCs. The receptors were gathered from a man aged 45-65 years with multiple sclerosis. The CDR3 runs from the conserved cysteine through the conserved F or W. The D gene is left open where the match is weak. The size entry is marked missing in some rows and otherwise reads once, few, many or a size class.

v_call	clone_size	d_call	j_call	cdr3_nt	cdr3_aa
TRBV15	many	NA	TRBJ2-7	TGTGCCACCAGCAGAGATAAAAGTCGCTACGAGCAGTACTTC	CATSRDKSRYEQYF
TRBV29-1	many	TRBD1	TRBJ2-7	TGCAGCGTCGGGAGCGGGACAGGGGGCGAGCAGTACTTC	CSVGSGTGGEQYF
TRBV5-1	many	NA	TRBJ1-5	TGCGCCAGCAGCTTGAGACTTGTTCTTCGGACAGAAAATCAGCCCCAGCATTTT	CASSLRLVLRTENQPQHF
TRBV11-3	many	NA	TRBJ1-2	TGTGCCAGCAGCCATAGTGGTACTTATGGCTACACCTTC	CASSHSGTYGYTF
TRBV12-3/TRBV12-4	many	NA	TRBJ1-2	TGTGCCAGCAGTTTTGGGGACTCCTATGGCTACACCTTC	CASSFGDSYGYTF
TRBV18	many	TRBD2	TRBJ2-5	TGTGCCAGCTCAGGCGGGGGTTTCGGAGAGACCCAGTACTTC	CASSGGGFGETQYF
TRBV20-1	many	NA	TRBJ1-5	TGCAGTGCTAGAGAGGGACACGGGGCTGGGCCCCAGCATTTT	CSAREGHGAGPQHF
TRBV4-1	many	TRBD1	TRBJ1-4	TGCGCCAGCAGCCAAGAGCGGACAGGGAATGAAAAACTGTTTTTT	CASSQERTGNEKLFF
TRBV12-3/TRBV12-4	many	NA	TRBJ2-7	TGTGCCAGCAGTTTAGGGCCGGGGGCAGCCTACGAGCAGTACTTC	CASSLGPGAAYEQYF
TRBV13	many	TRBD2	TRBJ2-7	TGTGCCAGCAGCTTAGAACGCCGGGGGGGCAGGTATTACGAGCAGTACTTC	CASSLERRGGRYYEQYF
TRBV12-3/TRBV12-4	many	NA	TRBJ2-7	TGTGCCAGCAGCCTGGGTAGGGCGGCCTACGAGCAGTACTTC	CASSLGRAAYEQYF
TRBV20-1	few	NA	TRBJ2-7	TGCAGTGCTAGGATGCGGGAATACTCCTACGAGCAGTACTTC	CSARMREYSYEQYF
TRBV9	many	NA	TRBJ1-1	TGTGCCAGCAGCGTAGAGGACGGCACTGAAGCTTTCTTT	CASSVEDGTEAFF
TRBV12-3/TRBV12-4	NA	NA	TRBJ1-6	TGTGTCAGCACCCTACTGGGGACGGCTTCACCCCTCCACTTT	CVSTLLGTASPLHF